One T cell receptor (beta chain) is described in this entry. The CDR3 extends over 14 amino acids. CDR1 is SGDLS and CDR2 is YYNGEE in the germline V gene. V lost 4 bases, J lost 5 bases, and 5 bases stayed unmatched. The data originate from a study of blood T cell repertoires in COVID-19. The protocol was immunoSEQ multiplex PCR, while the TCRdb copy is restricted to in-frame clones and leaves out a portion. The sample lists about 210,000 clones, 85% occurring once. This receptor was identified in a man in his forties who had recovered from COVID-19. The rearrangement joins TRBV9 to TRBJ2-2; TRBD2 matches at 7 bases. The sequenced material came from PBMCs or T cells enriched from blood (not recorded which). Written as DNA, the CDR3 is TGTGCCAGCAGCCCCCGGACTAGAACCGGGGAGCTGTTTTTT. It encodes CASSPRTRTGELFF.